This T cell receptor beta chain was identified during a study of blood T cell repertoires in COVID-19. Background on the study: Researchers got acute and convalescent COVID-19 samples from the United States, Italy and Spain. T cells, B-cell-depleted T cells, or PBMCs supplied cDNA or gDNA.

Original processing notes: It was from reference gene primer amplification that nucleated cell counts were estimated. Data came from immunoSEQ multiplex PCR; TCRdb stores just in-frame clones and leaves some out. V, J and clone size reflect that table, while D and trimming were determined from the DNA. The sample comprises 300,000 to 450,000 clones, about 92% of which are singletons, and 3.9% rests with the top ten. Followed over time, Seattle patients had been enrolled while infection was active. Sequencing was carried out using peripheral blood. The clonotype was recovered from a woman aged 55 to 70 with COVID-19, enrolled during active disease.

The CDR3 sequence: CASSLQYGNSPLHF. CDR3 coding DNA: TGTGCCAGCAGCTTACAGTACGGGAATTCACCCCTCCACTTT. This chain joins TRBV11-1 and TRBJ1-6; D call uncertain. The CDR3 sequence is 14 residues long. Trimming pared 2 bases from V and 7 bases from J, leaving 9 bases between. Per the germline V gene, CDR1 is SGHAT and CDR2 is FQDESV (reference sequence).